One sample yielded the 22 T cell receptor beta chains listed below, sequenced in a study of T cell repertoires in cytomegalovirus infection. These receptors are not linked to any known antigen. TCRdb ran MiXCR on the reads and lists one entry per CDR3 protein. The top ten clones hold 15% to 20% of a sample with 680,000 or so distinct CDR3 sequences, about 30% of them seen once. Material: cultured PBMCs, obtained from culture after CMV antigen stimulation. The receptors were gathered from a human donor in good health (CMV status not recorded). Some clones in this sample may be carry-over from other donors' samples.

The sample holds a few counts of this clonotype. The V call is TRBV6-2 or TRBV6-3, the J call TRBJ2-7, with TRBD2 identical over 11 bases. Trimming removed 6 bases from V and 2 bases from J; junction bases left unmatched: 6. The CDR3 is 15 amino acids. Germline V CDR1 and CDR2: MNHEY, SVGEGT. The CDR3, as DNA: TGTGCCAGCAGGGCCGGGACTAGCGGTACCTACGAGCAGTACTTC. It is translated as CASRAGTSGTYEQYF.

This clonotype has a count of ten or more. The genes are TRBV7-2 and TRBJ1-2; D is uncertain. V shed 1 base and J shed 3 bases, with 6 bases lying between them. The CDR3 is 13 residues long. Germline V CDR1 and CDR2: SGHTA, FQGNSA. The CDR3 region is CASSLVGDYGYTF. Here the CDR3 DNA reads TGTGCCAGCAGCTTAGTTGGTGACTATGGCTACACCTTC.

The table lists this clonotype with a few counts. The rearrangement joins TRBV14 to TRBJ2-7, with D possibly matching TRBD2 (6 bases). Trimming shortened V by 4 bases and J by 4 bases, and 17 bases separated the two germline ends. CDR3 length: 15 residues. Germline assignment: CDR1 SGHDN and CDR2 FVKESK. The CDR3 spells CASSRLTGSNYEQYF. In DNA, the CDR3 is TGTGCCAGCAGCCGACTAACCGGGAGCAATTACGAGCAGTACTTC.

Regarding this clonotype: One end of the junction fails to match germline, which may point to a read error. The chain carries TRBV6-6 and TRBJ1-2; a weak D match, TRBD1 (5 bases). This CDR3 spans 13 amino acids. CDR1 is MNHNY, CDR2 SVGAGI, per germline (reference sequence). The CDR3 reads CANSYSKGVGYTF. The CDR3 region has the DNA TGTGCCAACAGTTACTCGAAAGGGGTCGGCTACACCTTC.

The CDR3 DNA reads as TGTGCCAGCAACTTACAGGGGTACGAGCAGTTCTTC. This encodes CASNLQGYEQFF. This chain uses TRBV6-5 with TRBJ2-1; 7 nucleotides match TRBD1. This CDR3 comprises 12 residues. V shed 7 bases, J shed 10 bases, and the junction held 7 bases outside the gene matches. Looked up from germline, CDR1 is MNHEY and CDR2 is SVGAGI.

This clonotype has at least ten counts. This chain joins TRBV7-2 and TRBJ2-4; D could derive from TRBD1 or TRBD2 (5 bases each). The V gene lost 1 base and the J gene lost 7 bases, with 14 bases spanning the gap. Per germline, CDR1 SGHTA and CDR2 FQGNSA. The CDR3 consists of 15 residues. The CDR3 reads CASSLVGGGRNIQYF. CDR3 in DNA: TGTGCCAGCAGCTTAGTGGGTGGGGGAAGGAACATTCAGTACTTC.

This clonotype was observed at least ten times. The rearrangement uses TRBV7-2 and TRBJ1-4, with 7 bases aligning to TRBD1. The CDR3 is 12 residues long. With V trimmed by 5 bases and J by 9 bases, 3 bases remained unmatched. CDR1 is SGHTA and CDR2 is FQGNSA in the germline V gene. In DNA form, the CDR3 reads TGTGCCAGCAGCGGACAGGAAAAAAAACTGTTTTTT. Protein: CASSGQEKKLFF.

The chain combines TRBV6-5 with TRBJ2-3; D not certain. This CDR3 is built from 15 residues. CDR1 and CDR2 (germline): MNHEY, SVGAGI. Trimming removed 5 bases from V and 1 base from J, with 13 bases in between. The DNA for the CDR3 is TGTGCCAGCAGTCCCACCCTTAAGGGCACAGATACGCAGTATTTT. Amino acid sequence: CASSPTLKGTDTQYF.

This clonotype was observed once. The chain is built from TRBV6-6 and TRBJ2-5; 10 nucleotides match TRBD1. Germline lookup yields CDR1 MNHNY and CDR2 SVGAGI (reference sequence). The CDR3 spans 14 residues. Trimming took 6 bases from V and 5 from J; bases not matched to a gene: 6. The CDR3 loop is CASSRQGASETQYF. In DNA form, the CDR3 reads TGTGCCAGCAGCCGACAGGGGGCATCGGAGACCCAGTACTTC.

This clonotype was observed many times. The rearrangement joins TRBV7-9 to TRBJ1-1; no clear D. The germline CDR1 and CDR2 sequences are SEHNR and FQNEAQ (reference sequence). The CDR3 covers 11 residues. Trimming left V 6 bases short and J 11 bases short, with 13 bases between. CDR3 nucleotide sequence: TGTGCCAGCAGTCTTGGGATCGGCGCTTTCTTT. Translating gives CASSLGIGAFF.

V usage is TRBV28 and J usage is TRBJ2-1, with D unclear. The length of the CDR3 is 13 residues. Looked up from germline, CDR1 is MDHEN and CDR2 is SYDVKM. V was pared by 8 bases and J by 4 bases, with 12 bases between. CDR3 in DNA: TGTGCCAGCCGGACCGACCTATACAATGAGCAGTTCTTC. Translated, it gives CASRTDLYNEQFF.

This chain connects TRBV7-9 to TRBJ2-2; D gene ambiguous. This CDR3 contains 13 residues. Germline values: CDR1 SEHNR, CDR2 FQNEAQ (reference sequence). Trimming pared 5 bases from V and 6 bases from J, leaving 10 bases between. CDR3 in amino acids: CASSIFMSGELFF. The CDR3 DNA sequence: TGTGCCAGCAGCATTTTTATGTCCGGGGAGCTGTTTTTT.

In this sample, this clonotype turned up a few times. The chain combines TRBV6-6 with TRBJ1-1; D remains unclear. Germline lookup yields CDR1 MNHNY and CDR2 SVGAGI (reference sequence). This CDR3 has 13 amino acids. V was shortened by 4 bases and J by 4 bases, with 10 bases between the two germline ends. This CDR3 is CASSFLEGTEAFF. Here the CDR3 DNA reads TGTGCCAGCAGTTTCCTCGAGGGCACTGAAGCTTTCTTT.

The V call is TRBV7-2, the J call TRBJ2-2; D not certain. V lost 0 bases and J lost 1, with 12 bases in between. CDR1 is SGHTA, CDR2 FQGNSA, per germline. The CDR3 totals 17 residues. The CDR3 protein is CASSLALGALNTGELFF. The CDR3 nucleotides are TGTGCCAGCAGCTTAGCGTTGGGCGCCTTGAACACCGGGGAGCTGTTTTTT.

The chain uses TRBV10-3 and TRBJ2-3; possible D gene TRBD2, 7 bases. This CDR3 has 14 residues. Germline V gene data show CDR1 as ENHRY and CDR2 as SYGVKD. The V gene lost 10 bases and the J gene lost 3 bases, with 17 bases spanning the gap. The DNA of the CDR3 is TGTGCCACCCAGAGGGGGGGTTTAACAGATACGCAGTATTTT. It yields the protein CATQRGGLTDTQYF.

CDR3 DNA sequence: TGCAGTGCTGGGGACCTTTACGAGCAGTACTTC. Amino acid sequence: CSAGDLYEQYF. The chain carries TRBV20-1 and TRBJ2-7, with D perhaps given as TRBD1 or TRBD2 (5 bases each). This CDR3 contains 11 residues. V was trimmed by 5 bases and J by 4 bases, leaving 9 bases between them. CDR1 is DFQATT and CDR2 is SNEGSKA in the germline V gene (reference sequence).

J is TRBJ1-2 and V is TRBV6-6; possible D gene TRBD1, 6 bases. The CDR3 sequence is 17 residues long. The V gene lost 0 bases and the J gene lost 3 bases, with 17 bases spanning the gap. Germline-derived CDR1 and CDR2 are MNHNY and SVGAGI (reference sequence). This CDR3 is CASSYSARGLSHYGYTF. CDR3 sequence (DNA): TGTGCCAGCAGTTACTCGGCCAGGGGACTATCGCACTATGGCTACACCTTC.

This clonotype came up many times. CDR3 sequence (DNA): TGTGCCAGCAGCTTAATAGGCGGGACGTTGACAGATACGCAGTATTTT. Its translation: CASSLIGGTLTDTQYF. V usage is TRBV7-2 and J usage is TRBJ2-3; D is perhaps TRBD2 (6 bases). V was cut by 2 bases and J by 3 bases, with 15 bases left in between. CDR1 and CDR2 from the germline V gene are SGHTA and FQGNSA. This CDR3 is built from 16 residues.

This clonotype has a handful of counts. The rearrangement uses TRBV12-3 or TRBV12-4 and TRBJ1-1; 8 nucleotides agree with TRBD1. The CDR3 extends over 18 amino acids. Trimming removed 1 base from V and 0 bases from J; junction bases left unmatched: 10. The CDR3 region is CASSLVGRGLGMNTEAFF. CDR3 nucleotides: TGTGCCAGCAGTTTAGTCGGCAGGGGGCTTGGGATGAACACTGAAGCTTTCTTT.

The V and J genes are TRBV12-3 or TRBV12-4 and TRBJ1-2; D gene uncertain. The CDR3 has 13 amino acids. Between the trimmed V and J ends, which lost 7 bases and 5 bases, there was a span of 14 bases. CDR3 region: CASTRSEGYGYTF. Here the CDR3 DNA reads TGTGCCAGCACCCGCTCGGAGGGATATGGCTACACCTTC.

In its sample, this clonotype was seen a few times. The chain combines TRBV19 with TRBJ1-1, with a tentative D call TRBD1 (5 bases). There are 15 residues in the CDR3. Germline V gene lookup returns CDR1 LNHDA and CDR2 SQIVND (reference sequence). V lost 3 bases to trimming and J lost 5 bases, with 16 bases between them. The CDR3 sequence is CASSIAGFMRTEAFF. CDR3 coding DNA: TGTGCCAGTAGTATTGCAGGGTTCATGAGGACTGAAGCTTTCTTT.

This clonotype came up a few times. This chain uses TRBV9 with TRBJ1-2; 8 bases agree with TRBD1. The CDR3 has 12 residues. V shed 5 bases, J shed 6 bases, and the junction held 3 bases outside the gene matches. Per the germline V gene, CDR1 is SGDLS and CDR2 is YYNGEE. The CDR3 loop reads CASRTGADGYTF. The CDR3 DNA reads TGTGCCAGCAGGACAGGGGCTGATGGCTACACCTTC. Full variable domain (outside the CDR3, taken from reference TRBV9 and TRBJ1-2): DSGVTQTPKHLITATGQRVTLRCSPRSGDLSVYWYQQSLDQGLQFLIQYYNGEERAKGNILERFSAQQFPDLHSELNLSSLELGDSALYFCASRTGADGYTFGSGTRLTVV.